The next 20 T cell receptor beta chains were all read from a single sample in a study of shared clonotypes between healthy human individuals. Cells designated naive CD8 were CD45RO-negative and were positively selected for CCR7, with terminally differentiated effector memory CD45RA+ cells excluded. Using immunoSEQ multiplex PCR, the repertoire was profiled, and TCRdb retains in-frame clones only, with some absent. The table records 550,000 to 750,000 clones, about 91% of them present only once. The sequencing input was naive CD8+ T cells sorted from blood. The receptors come from a man younger than 40 in good health.

This rearrangement joins TRBV4-1 to TRBJ1-5; D gene unclear. Germline V lookup: CDR1 MGHRA, CDR2 YSYEKL. This CDR3 is built from 14 residues. V lost 2 bases and J lost 1, with 6 bases in between. CDR3 amino acids: CASSQSPSNQPQHF. In nucleotides, the CDR3 is TGCGCCAGCAGCCAATCCCCGAGCAATCAGCCCCAGCATTTT.

The chain carries TRBV11-2 and TRBJ1-1; TRBD1 aligns across 8 bases. Looked up from germline, CDR1 is SGHAT and CDR2 is FQNNGV. The V segment lost 0 bases and the J segment 4 bases; nucleotides outside the gene matches: 10. The CDR3 consists of 17 residues. CDR3 loop: CASSLEGPGGSGTEAFF. The CDR3 DNA reads as TGTGCCAGCAGCTTAGAGGGGCCAGGGGGCTCGGGCACTGAAGCTTTCTTT.

The chain combines TRBV19 with TRBJ2-2, with D maybe TRBD2 (5 bases). Germline V gene sequence: CDR1 LNHDA, CDR2 SQIVND (reference sequence). This CDR3 has 15 residues. Trimming removed 7 bases at V and 5 bases at J, with 17 bases between. For the CDR3, the DNA is TGTGCCAGTAAGGGAGCCGATACGAGGACCGGGGAGCTGTTTTTT. Amino acids: CASKGADTRTGELFF.

This chain connects TRBV4-1 to TRBJ2-7; D may correspond to TRBD1 or TRBD2 (6 bases each). Trimming pared 4 bases from V and 6 bases from J, leaving 7 bases between. Per germline, CDR1 MGHRA and CDR2 YSYEKL. CDR3 size: 11 residues. CDR3 residues: CASSRGAEQYF. The CDR3, as DNA: TGCGCCAGCAGCCGGGGGGCCGAGCAGTACTTC.

The CDR3 nucleotides read TGTGCCAGCAATACCGGCAGTTCCTACGAGCAGTACTTC. Protein: CASNTGSSYEQYF. V usage is TRBV6-6 and J usage is TRBJ2-7; D not certain. From germline, CDR1 is MNHNY and CDR2 SVGAGI (reference sequence). The CDR3 totals 13 residues. V was trimmed by 7 bases and J by 1 base, leaving 11 bases between them.

The chain combines TRBV29-1 with TRBJ2-7; the match to TRBD1 covers 8 bases. CDR1 SQVTM and CDR2 ANQGSEA come from the germline V gene. The CDR3 runs 14 residues. With V trimmed by 0 bases and J by 4 bases, 5 bases remained unmatched. CDR3 loop: CSVEDRGQEYEQYF. In DNA form, the CDR3 reads TGCAGCGTTGAAGATCGGGGACAGGAATACGAGCAGTACTTC.

This clone was found once. This same CDR3 is encoded by further DNA sequences in the sample. This rearrangement joins TRBV27 to TRBJ2-1; D uncertain. CDR3 size: 14 residues. Germline values: CDR1 MNHEY, CDR2 SMNVEV (reference sequence). Between the trimmed V and J ends, which lost 4 bases and 0 bases, there was a span of 7 bases. CDR3 region: CASSSSSSYNEQFF. The DNA for the CDR3 is TGTGCCAGCAGTTCCTCCAGCTCCTACAATGAGCAGTTCTTC.

Worth noting for this clone: This specimen includes other DNA sequences encoding the same CDR3. This chain connects TRBV18 to TRBJ2-2, with 8 bases aligning to TRBD2. V lost 2 bases, J lost 4 bases, and 3 bases stayed unmatched. Germline assignment: CDR1 KGHSH and CDR2 LQKENI. The length of the CDR3 is 15 residues. The CDR3 spells CASSPRAGGTGELFF. The CDR3 bases are TGTGCCAGCTCACCAAGGGCGGGAGGCACCGGGGAGCTGTTTTTT.

This CDR3 is CAWSLGGASSYEQYF. Written as DNA, the CDR3 is TGTGCCTGGAGCCTTGGGGGGGCGAGCTCCTACGAGCAGTACTTC. The chain is built from TRBV30 and TRBJ2-7, with D possibly TRBD2 on 7 matching bases. Germline V gene sequence: CDR1 GTSNPN, CDR2 SVGIG (reference sequence). This CDR3 has 15 residues. The V end was cut by 3 bases, the J end by 0 bases, with 15 bases between.

CDR3 sequence (DNA): TGTGCCAGTAGTCATGGACACTACCTACTCTCTGGAAACACCATATATTTT. Translated: CASSHGHYLLSGNTIYF. The rearrangement uses TRBV19 and TRBJ1-3, with D perhaps matching TRBD1 (5 bases). The CDR3 covers 17 residues. Germline CDR1 and CDR2: LNHDA and SQIVND (reference sequence). V shed 5 bases and J shed 0 bases, with 17 bases lying between them. The full variable domain, in which reference TRBV19 and TRBJ1-3 provide the parts outside the CDR3, is DGGITQSPKYLFRKEGQNVTLSCEQNLNHDAMYWYRQDPGQGLRLIYYSQIVNDFQKGDIAEGYSVSREKKESFPLTVTSAQKNPTAFYLCASSHGHYLLSGNTIYFGEGSWLTVV.

The chain links TRBV29-1 to TRBJ1-1, with D uncertain. CDR1 is SQVTM, CDR2 ANQGSEA, per germline. V dropped 6 bases and J dropped 7 bases, with 15 bases sitting between them. CDR3 length: 12 residues. CDR3 residues: CSVKKEHLEAFF. The CDR3 DNA follows: TGCAGCGTGAAAAAAGAACATCTTGAAGCTTTCTTT.

The CDR3 DNA sequence: TGTGCCAGTAGTATGGGGACAGGGGGCACTGAAGCTTTCTTT. This codes for CASSMGTGGTEAFF. The chain combines TRBV19 with TRBJ1-1, with TRBD1 identical over 11 bases. V lost 3 bases to trimming and J lost 4 bases; unmatched junction nucleotides: 1. This CDR3 is built from 14 residues. Germline loops: CDR1 LNHDA, CDR2 SQIVND (reference sequence).

The rearrangement links TRBV6-6 to TRBJ2-1; TRBD2 might be the D (6 bases). Per germline, CDR1 MNHNY and CDR2 SVGAGI (reference sequence). The CDR3 runs 16 residues. With 4 bases removed from V and 4 bases from J, the gap between germline ends came to 17 bases. This CDR3 reads CASSFLTRGSYNEQFF. The CDR3, as DNA: TGTGCCAGCAGTTTCCTGACTAGGGGATCATACAATGAGCAGTTCTTC.

J is TRBJ2-5 and V is TRBV7-9, with TRBD2 matching 7 bases. The CDR3 spans 14 residues. Unmatched junction bases numbered 5, after V lost 3 bases and J lost 4 bases. Per the germline V gene, CDR1 is SEHNR and CDR2 is FQNEAQ (reference sequence). DNA of the CDR3: TGTGCCAGCAGCTTTGCGGGAGTTGGAGAGACCCAGTACTTC. This gives the protein CASSFAGVGETQYF.

The CDR3 reads CASSSTDQILAKNIQYF. CDR3 coding DNA: TGTGCCAGCAGCTCCACTGACCAGATATTAGCCAAAAACATTCAGTACTTC. V usage is TRBV9 and J usage is TRBJ2-4; D is unclear. The V end lost 4 bases, the J end lost 0 bases, and 17 bases lay between the germline ends. In germline, CDR1 is SGDLS, CDR2 YYNGEE. The CDR3 length is 17 residues.

This chain connects TRBV27 to TRBJ2-3; D gene ambiguous. The length of the CDR3 is 15 residues. The V gene's germline CDR1 is MNHEY and CDR2 SMNVEV (reference sequence). V was shortened by 1 base and J by 0 bases, with 8 bases between the two germline ends. The CDR3 DNA is TGTGCCAGCAGTTTATACCCCCCGAGCACAGATACGCAGTATTTT. Its translation is CASSLYPPSTDTQYF.

This clone was detected only a few times. Other DNA sequences of this sample code for an identical CDR3. This sequence joins TRBV11-2 and TRBJ1-2, with 12 bases that match TRBD1. The V gene end was trimmed by 3 bases and the J gene end by 8 bases; junction bases not matched to a gene: 4. The CDR3 contains 14 residues. Germline-derived CDR1 and CDR2 are SGHAT and FQNNGV. Here the CDR3 reads CASSFGTGGEGYTF. CDR3 nucleotide sequence: TGTGCCAGCAGCTTCGGGACAGGGGGCGAAGGCTACACCTTC.

J is TRBJ2-7 and V is TRBV9; D not certain. The CDR3 has 15 amino acids. V was pared by 4 bases and J by 0 bases, with 14 bases between. Germline V gives CDR1 SGDLS, CDR2 YYNGEE. In DNA, the CDR3 is TGTGCCAGCAGCCAAAGCTCAGGCTTCTCCTACGAGCAGTACTTC. This codes for CASSQSSGFSYEQYF. Variable domain in full (rest from reference TRBV9 and TRBJ2-7): DSGVTQTPKHLITATGQRVTLRCSPRSGDLSVYWYQQSLDQGLQFLIQYYNGEERAKGNILERFSAQQFPDLHSELNLSSLELGDSALYFCASSQSSGFSYEQYFGPGTRLTVT.

The chain recombines TRBV30 with TRBJ2-1; D is ambiguous. CDR3 length: 13 residues. CDR1 is GTSNPN, CDR2 SVGIG, per germline (reference sequence). V dropped 1 base and J dropped 1 base, with 5 bases sitting between them. This CDR3 reads CAWSGTSYNEQFF. DNA for the CDR3: TGTGCCTGGAGTGGCACTTCCTACAATGAGCAGTTCTTC.

Here the CDR3 reads CASSSVRGVSEQYF. The CDR3 nucleotides are TGTGCCAGCAGCTCGGTAAGGGGGGTGAGCGAGCAGTACTTC. The chain has TRBV11-2 and TRBJ2-7; D possibly matches TRBD1 or TRBD2 (6 bases each). The CDR3 consists of 14 residues. Trimming stripped 4 bases from V and 6 bases from J, with 16 bases between. Germline CDR1 is SGHAT and CDR2 is FQNNGV. The entire variable domain, with the rest obtained from reference TRBV11-2 and TRBJ2-7, is as follows: EAGVAQSPRYKIIEKRQSVAFWCNPISGHATLYWYQQILGQGPKLLIQFQNNGVVDDSQLPKDRFSAERLKGVDSTLKIQPAKLEDSAVYLCASSSVRGVSEQYFGPGTRLTVT.